Below, one T cell receptor beta chain is given with its context. Its specificity is not known. The data stem from a study of T cell responses to AZD1222 COVID-19 vaccine. The CDR3 loop spans 13 amino acids. Unmatched junction bases numbered 1, after V lost 3 bases and J lost 3 bases. Per the germline V gene, CDR1 is SGDLS and CDR2 is YYNGEE. Generated by immunoSEQ multiplex PCR, the TCRdb table keeps only in-frame clones and is missing some. The top ten hold roughly 1% of the sample, which has over 150,000 clones, over 80% seen once. Study outcomes and limitations: In a largely white British group with more females than males, clonal diversity was possibly underestimated.

The sequence came from an adult who received the MenACWY meningococcal vaccine as a control. The specimen comprised peripheral blood, sampled 28 days after the second dose of the MenACWY control vaccine. V gene TRBV9 combines with J gene TRBJ2-5, with TRBD2 matching 8 bases. CDR3 amino acids: CASSGAGEETQYF. Here the CDR3 DNA reads TGTGCCAGCAGCGGAGCGGGGGAAGAGACCCAGTACTTC.